What follows describes a single T cell receptor beta chain. Its target is unknown. The data were produced by immunoSEQ multiplex PCR, yet TCRdb's version contains in-frame clones alone and is incomplete. The sample consists of some 2 million clones, over 85% of them appearing once. Naive CD8 cells were CD45RO-negative, positively selected for CCR7, excluding terminally differentiated effector memory CD45RA+ cells. The CDR3 is 16 residues long. Trimming removed 1 base from V and 2 bases from J, with 15 bases in between. Germline CDR1 is SGHDN and CDR2 is FVKESK. This entry comes from a study of shared clonotypes between healthy human individuals. Across the whole study: CD4 naive and CD4 memory each took three plates per donor, while CD8 naive took two and CD8 memory one.

Whole-study results and caveats: A reduction in generation probabilities was seen for non-shared clonotypes relative to those shared by all four donors.

The sequence came from a man aged 18 to 29 in good health. V gene TRBV14 combines with J gene TRBJ2-7; D is unresolved. The source material was naive CD8+ T cells sorted from blood. CDR3 amino acids: CASSQGDLPNPYEQYF. Here the CDR3 DNA reads TGTGCCAGCAGCCAAGGAGACCTACCGAATCCCTACGAGCAGTACTTC.